The clone carrying this T cell receptor beta chain was detected once. The sample belongs to a study of cytomegalovirus exposure and HLA in healthy donors. The CDR3 totals 14 residues. CDR1 MNHEY and CDR2 SMNVEV come from the germline V gene (reference sequence). Germline trimming cut 2 bases from V and 4 bases from J; bases unmatched to any gene: 0. A multiplex PCR was run with 60 Vbeta primers and 13 Jbeta primers. TCRdb keeps only in-frame clones here, not all; method: immunoSEQ multiplex PCR. In the table there are roughly 150,000 clones, 68% of which are singletons. The receptor was isolated from a man in his thirties or forties in good health and CMV-seropositive. The sequenced material came from PBMCs. The V call is TRBV27, the J call TRBJ2-1, with TRBD2 matching over 9 bases. The CDR3 sequence: CASSLTSGYNEQFF. For the CDR3, the DNA is TGTGCCAGCAGTTTAACTAGCGGGTACAATGAGCAGTTCTTC.